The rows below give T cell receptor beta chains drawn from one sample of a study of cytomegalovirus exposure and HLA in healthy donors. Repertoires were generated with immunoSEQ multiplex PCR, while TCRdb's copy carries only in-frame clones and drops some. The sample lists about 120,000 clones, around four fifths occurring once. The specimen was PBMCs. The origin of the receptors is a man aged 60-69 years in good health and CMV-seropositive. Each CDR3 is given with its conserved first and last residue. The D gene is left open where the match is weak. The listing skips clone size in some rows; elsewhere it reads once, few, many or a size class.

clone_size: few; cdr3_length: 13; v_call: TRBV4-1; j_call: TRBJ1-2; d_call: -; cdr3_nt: TGCGCCAGCAGCCATCAGGATGCGGGCGGCTACACCTTC; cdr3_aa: CASSHQDAGGYTF
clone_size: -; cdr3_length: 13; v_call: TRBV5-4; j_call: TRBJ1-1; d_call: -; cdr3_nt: TGTGCCAGCAGCTCCCAAAGGGGTGCTGAAGCTTTCTTT; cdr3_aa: CASSSQRGAEAFF
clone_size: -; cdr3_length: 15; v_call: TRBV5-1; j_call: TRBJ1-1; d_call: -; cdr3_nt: TGCGCCAGCAGGAGTGCCCCAGGGATGAACACTGAAGCTTTCTTT; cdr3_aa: CASRSAPGMNTEAFF
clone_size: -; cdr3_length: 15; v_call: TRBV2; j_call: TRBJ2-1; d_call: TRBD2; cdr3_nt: TGTGCCAGCAGTGAAATAGCGGGAGGTTTCGGTGAGCAGTTCTTC; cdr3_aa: CASSEIAGGFGEQFF
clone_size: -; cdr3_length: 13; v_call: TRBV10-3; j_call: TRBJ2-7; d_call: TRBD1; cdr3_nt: TGTGCCATCAGTCGGACAGGGCCCTACGAGCAGTACTTC; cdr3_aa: CAISRTGPYEQYF
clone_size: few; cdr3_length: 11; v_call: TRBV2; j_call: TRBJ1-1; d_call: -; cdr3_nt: TGTGCCAGCACCTTCGACAGTTACGCTTTCTTT; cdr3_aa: CASTFDSYAFF
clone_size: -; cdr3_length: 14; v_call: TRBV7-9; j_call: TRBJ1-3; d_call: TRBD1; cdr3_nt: TGTGCCAGCAGGGTCGGGACAGCTGGAAACACCATATATTTT; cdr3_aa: CASRVGTAGNTIYF
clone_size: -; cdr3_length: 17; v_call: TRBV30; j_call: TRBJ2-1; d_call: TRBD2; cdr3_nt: TGTGCCTGGAGTGTACTCCGGACTAGCGGGAGAGTCAATGAGCAGTTCTTC; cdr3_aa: CAWSVLRTSGRVNEQFF
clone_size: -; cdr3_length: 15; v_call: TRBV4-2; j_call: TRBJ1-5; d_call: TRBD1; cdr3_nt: TGTGCCAGCAGCCCAAGGCAGGGGGAATCTGAGCCCCAGCATTTT; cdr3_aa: CASSPRQGESEPQHF
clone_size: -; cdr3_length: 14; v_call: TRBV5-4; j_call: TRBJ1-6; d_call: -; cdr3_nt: TGTGCCAGCAGCTTTTCGGGGGGGGATTCACCCCTCCACTTT; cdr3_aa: CASSFSGGDSPLHF
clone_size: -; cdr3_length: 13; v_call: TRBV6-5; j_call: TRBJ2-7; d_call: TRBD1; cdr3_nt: TGTGCCAGCAGCTTGGACAGGGGCCACGAGCAGTACTTC; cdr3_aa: CASSLDRGHEQYF
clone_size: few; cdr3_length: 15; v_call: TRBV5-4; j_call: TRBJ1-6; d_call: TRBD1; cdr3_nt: TGTGCCAGCAGTCGGCAGGGGGCTTTTTCTTCACCCCTCCACTTT; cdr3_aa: CASSRQGAFSSPLHF
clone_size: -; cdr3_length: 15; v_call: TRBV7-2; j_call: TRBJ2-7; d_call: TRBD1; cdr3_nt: TGTGCCAGCAGCTCCTATCTTTTACAGGGGGTTGAGCAGTACTTC; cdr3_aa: CASSSYLLQGVEQYF
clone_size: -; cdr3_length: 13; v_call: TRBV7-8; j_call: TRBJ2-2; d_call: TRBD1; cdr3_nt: TGTGCCAAGGACAGGCTAGCCACCGGGGAGCTGTTTTTT; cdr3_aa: CAKDRLATGELFF
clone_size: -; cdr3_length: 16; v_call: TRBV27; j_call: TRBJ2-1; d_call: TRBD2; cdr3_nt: TGTGCCAGCAGTTTCTTTACTAGCGGGAGGGAGAATGAGCAGTTCTTC; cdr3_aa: CASSFFTSGRENEQFF
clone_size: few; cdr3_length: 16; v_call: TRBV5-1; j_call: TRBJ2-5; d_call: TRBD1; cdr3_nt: TGCGCCAGCAGCTTGGACAGGGGGTTCACGAAAGAGACCCAGTACTTC; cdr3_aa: CASSLDRGFTKETQYF
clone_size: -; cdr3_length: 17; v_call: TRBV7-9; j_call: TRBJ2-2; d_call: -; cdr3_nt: TGTGCCAGCAGACTATATTCCCCCCGAGGGGGTGGCGGGGAGCTGTTTTTT; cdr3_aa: CASRLYSPRGGGGELFF
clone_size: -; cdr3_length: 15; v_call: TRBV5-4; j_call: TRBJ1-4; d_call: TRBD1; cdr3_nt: TGTGCCAGCAGCCCGGACAGGGTTCAAGGAGAAAAACTGTTTTTT; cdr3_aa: CASSPDRVQGEKLFF
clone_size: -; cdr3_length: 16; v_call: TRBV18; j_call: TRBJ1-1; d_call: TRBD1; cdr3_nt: TGTGCCAGCTCACCCTTATTGGGACAGCAAAACACTGAAGCTTTCTTT; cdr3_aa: CASSPLLGQQNTEAFF
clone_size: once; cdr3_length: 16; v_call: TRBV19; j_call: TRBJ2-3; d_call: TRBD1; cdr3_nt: TGTGCCAGTAGCAGAAACCGGGACAGGGGCACAGATACGCAGTATTTT; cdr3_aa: CASSRNRDRGTDTQYF
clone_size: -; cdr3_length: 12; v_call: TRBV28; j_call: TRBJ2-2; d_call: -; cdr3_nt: TGTGCCAGTCCTTCCCCCACCGGGGAGCTGTTTTTT; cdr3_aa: CASPSPTGELFF
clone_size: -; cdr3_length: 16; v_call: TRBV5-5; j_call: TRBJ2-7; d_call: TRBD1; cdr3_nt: TGTGCCAGCAGCACGCAACCGGGACAGGGGTCCTACGAGCAGTACTTC; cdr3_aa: CASSTQPGQGSYEQYF
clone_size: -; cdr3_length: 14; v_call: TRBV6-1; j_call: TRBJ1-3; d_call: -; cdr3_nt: TGTGCCAGCAGTGATCAGGGCTTTGGAAACACCATATATTTT; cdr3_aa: CASSDQGFGNTIYF
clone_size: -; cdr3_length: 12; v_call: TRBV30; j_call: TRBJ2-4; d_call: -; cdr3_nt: TGTGCCTGGCAGGTAGCCAAAAACATTCAGTACTTC; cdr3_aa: CAWQVAKNIQYF
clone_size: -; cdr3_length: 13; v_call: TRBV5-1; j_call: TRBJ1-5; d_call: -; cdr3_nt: TGCGCCAGCAGCTTGGGTCCAGATCAGCCCCAGCATTTT; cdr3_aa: CASSLGPDQPQHF
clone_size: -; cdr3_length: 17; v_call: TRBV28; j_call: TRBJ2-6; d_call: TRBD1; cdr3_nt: TGTGCCAGCAGTAAATGGACAGGCGACTCTGGGGCCAACGTCCTGACTTTC; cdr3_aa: CASSKWTGDSGANVLTF
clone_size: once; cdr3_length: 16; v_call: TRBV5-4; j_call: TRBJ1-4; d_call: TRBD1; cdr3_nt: TGTGCCAGCAGCCGACGACAGGGTGGCACTAATGAAAAACTGTTTTTT; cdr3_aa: CASSRRQGGTNEKLFF
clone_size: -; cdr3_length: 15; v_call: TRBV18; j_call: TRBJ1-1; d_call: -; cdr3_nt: TGTGCCAGCTCACTTGGGGCAACGACGAACACTGAAGCTTTCTTT; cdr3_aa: CASSLGATTNTEAFF
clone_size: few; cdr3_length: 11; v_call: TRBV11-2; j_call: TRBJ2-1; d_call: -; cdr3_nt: TGTGCCAGCAGCATTATGAATGAGCAGTTCTTC; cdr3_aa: CASSIMNEQFF
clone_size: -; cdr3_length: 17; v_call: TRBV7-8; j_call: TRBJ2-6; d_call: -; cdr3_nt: TGTGCCAGCAGCTACCCCAGGAGGACTTCTGGGGCCAACGTCCTGACTTTC; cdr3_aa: CASSYPRRTSGANVLTF
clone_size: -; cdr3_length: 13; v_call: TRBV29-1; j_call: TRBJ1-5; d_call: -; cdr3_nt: TGCAGCGTTGAAATAGGAGGGGATCAGCCCCAGCATTTT; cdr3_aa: CSVEIGGDQPQHF
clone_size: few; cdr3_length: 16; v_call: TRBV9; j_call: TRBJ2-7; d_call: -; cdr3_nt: TGTGCCAGCAGCGTAGGCCCCGGGGGAGTAGTCTACGAGCAGTACTTC; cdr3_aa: CASSVGPGGVVYEQYF
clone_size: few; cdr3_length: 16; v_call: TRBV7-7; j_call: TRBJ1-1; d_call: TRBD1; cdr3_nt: TGTGCCAGCAGCTCTATTCCGACAGGGTTGGGCACTGAAGCTTTCTTT; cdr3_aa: CASSSIPTGLGTEAFF
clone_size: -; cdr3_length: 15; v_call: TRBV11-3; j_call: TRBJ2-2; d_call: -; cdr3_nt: TGTGCCAGCAGCCTACGAGGGTTCAACACCGGGGAGCTGTTTTTT; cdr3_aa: CASSLRGFNTGELFF
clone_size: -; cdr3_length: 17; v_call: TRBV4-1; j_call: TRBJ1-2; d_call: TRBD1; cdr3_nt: TGCGCCAGCAGCCAGGTTCGCTTTAACAGGGGTTCGGGCGGCTACACCTTC; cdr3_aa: CASSQVRFNRGSGGYTF
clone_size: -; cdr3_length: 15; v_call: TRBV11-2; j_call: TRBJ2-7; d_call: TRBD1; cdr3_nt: TGTGCCAGCAGCATGGGGACAGGGGGGAACTACGAGCAGTACTTC; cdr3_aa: CASSMGTGGNYEQYF
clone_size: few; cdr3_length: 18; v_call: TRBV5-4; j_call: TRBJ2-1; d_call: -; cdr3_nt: TGTGCCAGCAGCTCCCGTTCAGGCCTGAAAAGCTCCTACAATGAGCAGTTCTTC; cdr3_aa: CASSSRSGLKSSYNEQFF
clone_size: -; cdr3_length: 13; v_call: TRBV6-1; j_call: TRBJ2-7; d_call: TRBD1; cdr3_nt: TGTGCCAGCAACCGGGACAGGGGATACGAGCAGTACTTC; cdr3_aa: CASNRDRGYEQYF
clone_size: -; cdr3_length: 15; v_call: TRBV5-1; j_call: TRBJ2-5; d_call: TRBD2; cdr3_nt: TGCGCCAGCACAAGGGCTAGCGGAAACCAAGAGACCCAGTACTTC; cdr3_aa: CASTRASGNQETQYF
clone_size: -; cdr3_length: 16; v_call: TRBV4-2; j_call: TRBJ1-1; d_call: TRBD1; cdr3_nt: TGTGCCAGCAGCCAAGATGTACGGACAGGGGGAACTGAAGCTTTCTTT; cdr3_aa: CASSQDVRTGGTEAFF
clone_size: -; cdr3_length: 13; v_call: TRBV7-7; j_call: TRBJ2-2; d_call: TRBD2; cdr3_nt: TGTGCCAGCAGGCGGGAGGGCACCGGGGAGCTGTTTTTT; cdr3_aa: CASRREGTGELFF
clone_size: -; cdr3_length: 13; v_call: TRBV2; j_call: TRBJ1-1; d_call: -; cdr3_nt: TGTGCCAGCAGGGGGGGGTGGAACACTGAAGCTTTCTTT; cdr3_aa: CASRGGWNTEAFF